The rows below give T cell receptor beta chains drawn from one sample of a study of cytomegalovirus exposure and HLA in healthy donors. TCRdb's copy holds only in-frame clones and misses some; the assay was immunoSEQ multiplex PCR. Among approximately 170,000 clones listed, about 76% were seen once. The sample consisted of PBMCs. These receptors all come from a male donor in good health and CMV-seropositive. Each CDR3 is given with its conserved first and last residue. A D gene is named only where the DNA matches it firmly. For some rows the clone size is stated as once, few or many, or as a class when expanded; others skip it.

CDR3 DNA	CDR3 protein	clone size	V gene	J gene	D gene
TGCGCCAGCAGCCCCTTCGAGGGAAGCACTGAAGCTTTCTTT	CASSPFEGSTEAFF	once	TRBV4-3	TRBJ1-1	NA
TGTGCCACCAGCAGAGATCTAACGCGGGGCTGGACAGATACGCAGTATTTT	CATSRDLTRGWTDTQYF	NA	TRBV15	TRBJ2-3	NA
TGTGCCAGCAGCCTACTTACAGGGGGCGGCGGGGAGCTGTTTTTT	CASSLLTGGGGELFF	NA	TRBV7-9	TRBJ2-2	TRBD1
TGCAGCGTTGTGCAGGGGATGGGGACCCAGTACTTC	CSVVQGMGTQYF	NA	TRBV29-1	TRBJ2-5	NA
TGTGCCAGCAGCTTAGCGCACTTGACGGGTACCCAGTACTTC	CASSLAHLTGTQYF	NA	TRBV7-6	TRBJ2-5	NA
TGTGCCAGCAGGTTCGGGGGCGGGGGCTACGAGCAGTACTTC	CASRFGGGGYEQYF	NA	TRBV2	TRBJ2-7	NA
TGTGCCTGGATGGGGGGGACTAACTATGGCTACACCTTC	CAWMGGTNYGYTF	NA	TRBV30	TRBJ1-2	NA
TGCGCCAGCTCTAGCGGGGGGCGGTACAATGAGCAGTTCTTC	CASSSGGRYNEQFF	NA	TRBV5-1	TRBJ2-1	TRBD2
TGCGCCAGCAGCTTGGTTGGCAGCTCTGGAAACACCATATATTTT	CASSLVGSSGNTIYF	NA	TRBV5-1	TRBJ1-3	NA
TGTGCCAGCAGCTACCGGGACTCCAACTCCTACGAGCAGTACTTC	CASSYRDSNSYEQYF	once	TRBV13	TRBJ2-7	NA
TGTGCCAGCAGTATTGAGGAGGGGGCGGCCGGGGAGCTGTTTTTT	CASSIEEGAAGELFF	NA	TRBV6-5	TRBJ2-2	NA
TGTGCCAGCAGCGTTGGGGGGGCGCCTGACTATGGCTACACCTTC	CASSVGGAPDYGYTF	NA	TRBV9	TRBJ1-2	NA
TGTGCCAGCAGTCATCCCTCGGGAGGGGATTATGGCTACACCTTC	CASSHPSGGDYGYTF	NA	TRBV11-3	TRBJ1-2	NA
TGCAGCGTTGGGACAGGCACCGGGGAGCTGTTTTTT	CSVGTGTGELFF	NA	TRBV29-1	TRBJ2-2	TRBD1
TGTGCCAGCAGCTTAGGGACAGGGGGCAGGGAGACCCAGTACTTC	CASSLGTGGRETQYF	NA	TRBV7-6	TRBJ2-5	TRBD1
TGTGCCAGCAGCTTCTCAGGGGGCGCGGATTTTGGCTACACCTTC	CASSFSGGADFGYTF	NA	TRBV7-2	TRBJ1-2	TRBD1
TGTGCCAGCAGCTTGGGGGGGCCTTGGGAGACCCAGTACTTC	CASSLGGPWETQYF	NA	TRBV5-6	TRBJ2-5	NA
TGTGCCAGCAGCCGCTGGACAGGGCCAGATACGCAGTATTTT	CASSRWTGPDTQYF	NA	TRBV5-8	TRBJ2-3	TRBD1
TGTGCCAGCAGTGATGAAGAACAGTTGGGCAATCAGCCCCAGCATTTT	CASSDEEQLGNQPQHF	few	TRBV6-1	TRBJ1-5	NA
TGTGCCAGCAGCGCCCCGGGACTGAGAGAAGCGGGGGAGCTGTTTTTT	CASSAPGLREAGELFF	NA	TRBV5-5	TRBJ2-2	NA
TGTGCCAGCAGTGAACCGGGCCGGGGAGGTGGAAACACCATATATTTT	CASSEPGRGGGNTIYF	few	TRBV6-1	TRBJ1-3	NA
TGTGCCAGCAGACAGGGGGCGAGCGAGCAGTACTTC	CASRQGASEQYF	NA	TRBV6-6	TRBJ2-7	TRBD1
TGTGCCTGGAGTGCGGGACAGTACTACGAGCAGTACTTC	CAWSAGQYYEQYF	once	TRBV30	TRBJ2-7	TRBD1
TGTGCCAGCAGTCCCATCTTCGACAGACCTAATGAAAAACTGTTTTTT	CASSPIFDRPNEKLFF	NA	TRBV27	TRBJ1-4	NA
TGTGCCAGCGCTGACAGGGGGGAGGTAGATGAGCAGTTCTTC	CASADRGEVDEQFF	NA	TRBV6-1	TRBJ2-1	TRBD1
TGTGCCAGCAATCCTCGGTCTGGACAGAATGAAAAACTGTTTTTT	CASNPRSGQNEKLFF	NA	TRBV2	TRBJ1-4	NA
TGTGCCAGCTCACCACGGTCGACAGGGCATTCGGACGAGCAGTACTTC	CASSPRSTGHSDEQYF	NA	TRBV18	TRBJ2-7	TRBD1
TGTGCCAGCAGGGAGACAGGGAGCTATGGCTACACCTTC	CASRETGSYGYTF	NA	TRBV6-1	TRBJ1-2	TRBD1
TGCGCCAGCAGCCAAGGTGTTCAGGGAAAGTCCTATAATTCACCCCTCCACTTT	CASSQGVQGKSYNSPLHF	once	TRBV4-1	TRBJ1-6	NA
TGTGCCAGCAGCTTTCGGGGTGTTAATGAGCAGTTCTTC	CASSFRGVNEQFF	NA	TRBV7-2	TRBJ2-1	NA
TGTGCCAGCAGCGTAGGAGGAGAGTCCGGCGGGCAGTACTTC	CASSVGGESGGQYF	NA	TRBV9	TRBJ2-7	NA
TGTGCCAGCAGCTTGCAGGGAGGGTCGGACACTGAAGCTTTCTTT	CASSLQGGSDTEAFF	NA	TRBV5-6	TRBJ1-1	NA
TGTGCCAGCAGCAAAGGGGAGACAGGGACAAAGCAGCCCCAGCATTTT	CASSKGETGTKQPQHF	NA	TRBV21-1	TRBJ1-5	NA
TGTGCCAGCAGCCCCGGCGGCCCCCCAGATACGCAGTATTTT	CASSPGGPPDTQYF	NA	TRBV4-2	TRBJ2-3	NA
TGTGCCAGCAGTCACAGGGAGAATACTGAAGCTTTCTTT	CASSHRENTEAFF	once	TRBV6-1	TRBJ1-1	NA
TGTGCCAGCAGCTCACAGCGGGGGTACACAGATACGCAGTATTTT	CASSSQRGYTDTQYF	once	TRBV7-9	TRBJ2-3	TRBD2
TGCGCCAGCAGCTTGTACTCACAAGAGACCCAGTACTTC	CASSLYSQETQYF	NA	TRBV5-1	TRBJ2-5	NA
TGCGCCAGCAGCCCACCCTACAGGGATCCACCCCACGAGCAGTACTTC	CASSPPYRDPPHEQYF	few	TRBV4-1	TRBJ2-7	NA
TGTGCCAGCAGCTTGGTGGGCGGGACCCCGGGGGATACGCAGTATTTT	CASSLVGGTPGDTQYF	once	TRBV5-6	TRBJ2-3	NA
TGTGCCAGCACCGCGGGACCCACAGATACGCAGTATTTT	CASTAGPTDTQYF	once	TRBV5-4	TRBJ2-3	NA
TGTTCCAGCAGCTGGGGCGTTGAAGCTTTCTTT	CSSSWGVEAFF	NA	TRBV7-9	TRBJ1-1	NA
TGTGCCAGTGAGGGGGTAACTAATGAAAAACTGTTTTTT	CASEGVTNEKLFF	few	TRBV6-5	TRBJ1-4	NA
TGCAGCGTTGAAGTGGCAGATAAAAACATTCAGTACTTC	CSVEVADKNIQYF	NA	TRBV29-1	TRBJ2-4	NA
TGTGCCAGCAGTCTCCTTGGACAGCGCACAGATACGCAGTATTTT	CASSLLGQRTDTQYF	NA	TRBV27	TRBJ2-3	NA
TGTGCCAGTCAGGGGGCGGGCGAGCAGTACTTC	CASQGAGEQYF	NA	TRBV25-1	TRBJ2-7	TRBD1